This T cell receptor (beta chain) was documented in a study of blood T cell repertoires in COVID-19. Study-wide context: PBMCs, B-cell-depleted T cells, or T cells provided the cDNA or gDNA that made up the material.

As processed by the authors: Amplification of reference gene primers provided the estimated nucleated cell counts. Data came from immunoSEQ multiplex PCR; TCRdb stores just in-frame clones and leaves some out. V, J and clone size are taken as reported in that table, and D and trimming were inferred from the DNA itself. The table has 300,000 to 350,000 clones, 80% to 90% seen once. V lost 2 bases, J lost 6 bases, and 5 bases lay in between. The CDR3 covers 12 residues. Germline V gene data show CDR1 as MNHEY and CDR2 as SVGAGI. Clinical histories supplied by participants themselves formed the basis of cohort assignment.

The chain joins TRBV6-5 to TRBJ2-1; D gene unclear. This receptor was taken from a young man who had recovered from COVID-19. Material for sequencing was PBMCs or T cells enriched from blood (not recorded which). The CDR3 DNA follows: TGTGCCAGCAGTTACGGGCCCAATGAGCAGTTCTTC. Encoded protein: CASSYGPNEQFF.